The rows below give T cell receptor beta chains drawn from one sample of a study of CD8+CD57+ T cells in acquired aplastic anemia. MiXCR, applied by TCRdb to the reads, yields one record per CDR3 protein. The profile shows 300,000 or so distinct CDR3 sequences, about 50% of them singletons. Source material: sorted CD4+, CD8+, or CD8+CD57+ T cells (not recorded which) from PBMCs. The receptor source for this set is a human donor with aplastic anemia. Each CDR3 is given with its conserved first and last residue. The order of the fields is CDR3 protein, CDR3 DNA, D gene, V gene, CDR3 length, clone size, J gene. D genes are given only for firm matches. A row's size may be missing; if present it is once, few, many or a size class.

CDR3: CASSGLRDADTQYF
DNA: TGTGCCAGTTCAGGGCTTCGTGACGCAGATACGCAGTATTTT
D: NA
V: TRBV19
length: 14
size: many
J: TRBJ2-3

CDR3: CATLSGDTNTEAFF
DNA: TGTGCCACCTTAAGCGGGGACACGAACACTGAAGCTTTCTTT
D: NA
V: TRBV2
length: 14
size: NA
J: TRBJ1-1

CDR3: CASRALQGASVYGYTF
DNA: TGTGCCAGTAGAGCTTTACAGGGGGCCTCGGTCTATGGCTACACCTTC
D: TRBD1
V: TRBV19
length: 16
size: NA
J: TRBJ1-2

CDR3: CASSPRQHTDTQYF
DNA: TGTGCCAGCAGCCCAAGACAGCACACAGATACGCAGTATTTT
D: NA
V: TRBV7-8
length: 14
size: many
J: TRBJ2-3

CDR3: CASSLAGTGEQYF
DNA: TGTGCCAGCAGCTTAGCAGGGACGGGCGAGCAGTACTTC
D: NA
V: TRBV11-2
length: 13
size: NA
J: TRBJ2-7

CDR3: CASSQGVSLAKNIQYF
DNA: TGTGCCAGCAGCCAAGGCGTCAGCCTTGCCAAAAACATTCAGTACTTC
D: NA
V: TRBV3-1
length: 16
size: NA
J: TRBJ2-4

CDR3: CASSEAGRRSSYNSPLHF
DNA: TGTGCCAGCAGTGAAGCGGGGCGGAGGAGCTCCTATAATTCACCCCTCCACTTT
D: NA
V: TRBV6-1
length: 18
size: many
J: TRBJ1-6

CDR3: CASSGQGLGTGELFF
DNA: TGTGCCAGCAGTGGACAGGGGCTCGGGACCGGGGAGCTGTTTTTT
D: TRBD1
V: TRBV2
length: 15
size: many
J: TRBJ2-2

CDR3: CSARPPRSSYNEQFF
DNA: TGCAGTGCTCGCCCACCTCGTAGCTCCTACAATGAGCAGTTCTTC
D: NA
V: TRBV20-1
length: 15
size: NA
J: TRBJ2-1

CDR3: CASSLYLRGLAGGVETQYF
DNA: TGTGCCAGTAGCCTCTACCTCAGGGGACTAGCGGGAGGGGTGGAGACCCAGTACTTC
D: TRBD2
V: TRBV19
length: 19
size: NA
J: TRBJ2-5